Below are 21 T cell receptor beta chains sequenced from a single sample in a study of PD-1 blockade in classical Hodgkin lymphoma (dated by TCRdb to between 2020 and 2021). The protocol used for the library was the immunoSEQ multiplex PCR assay. TCRdb's version of the immuneACCESS table is confined to in-frame rearrangements and falls short of the full clone set. An unresolved V gene accounts for under half of the shortfall where checked; the remainder is of unknown origin. The sample table lists 25,000 to 35,000 clones, 65% to 75% of them with a count of one. The ten largest make up 20% to 30% of the sample. Explained via the paper, the time point label denotes: cycle 2 day 1 (C2D1) of nivolumab. Relapse after autologous stem cell transplantation had occurred in all trial patients, and cohorts A, B and C were distinguished by prior brentuximab vedotin exposure. Specimen: peripheral blood mononuclear cells (PBMCs), collected before the second cycle of nivolumab. These receptors originate from a human donor with classical Hodgkin lymphoma.

This clone has a single count. The J gene is TRBJ2-5, the V gene TRBV5-4; 7 nucleotides match TRBD1. The CDR3 runs to 14 residues. V was clipped by 1 base and J by 3 bases; unmatched bases: 3. CDR1 is SGHNT and CDR2 is YYREEE in the germline V gene (reference sequence). The DNA of the CDR3 is TGTGCCAGCAGCTTGCGACAGGGAAAAGAGACCCAGTACTTC. Translating it yields CASSLRQGKETQYF.

By frequency in the sample, this clone is medium-sized. The V and J genes are TRBV28 and TRBJ1-1, with TRBD1 as a possible D gene (5 bases). The V end lost 5 bases, the J end lost 12 bases, and 22 bases lay between the germline ends. Germline V gives CDR1 MDHEN, CDR2 SYDVKM. The CDR3 is 14 amino acids. The CDR3 DNA is TGTGCCAGCAGTCAGATGGGACGCCACCGTGGGACTTTCTTT. Encoded protein: CASSQMGRHRGTFF.

The chain recombines TRBV19 with TRBJ2-1; unclear D gene. V lost 3 bases and J lost 9, with 9 bases in between. The CDR3 totals 12 residues. Germline V gene sequence: CDR1 LNHDA, CDR2 SQIVND (reference sequence). The CDR3 coding sequence is TGTGCCAGTAGTATTACCCAGTTTGAGCAGTTCTTC. Translated: CASSITQFEQFF.

The chain combines TRBV11-1 with TRBJ2-7; D tentatively fits TRBD1 or TRBD2 (5 bases each). CDR3 length equals 14 residues. Germline CDR1 is SGHAT and CDR2 is FQDESV (reference sequence). V was clipped by 5 bases and J by 0 bases, with 11 bases between them. DNA for the CDR3: TGTGCCAGCAGCACCCGGGACGGCTCCTACGAGCAGTACTTC. This encodes CASSTRDGSYEQYF.

The V call is TRBV27, the J call TRBJ1-5; tentative D call: TRBD1 (6 bases). The CDR3 spans 16 residues. The germline CDR1 and CDR2 sequences are MNHEY and SMNVEV (reference sequence). Trimming took off 2 bases at V and 4 bases at J, with 15 bases between the two ends. The CDR3 DNA reads as TGTGCCAGCAGTTTAAAGGCAGGGGTATATAATCAGCCCCAGCATTTT. This gives the protein CASSLKAGVYNQPQHF.

Comment on this clone: Given a much more abundant clone one base away, this may be a read error. The chain uses TRBV7-9 and TRBJ1-4, with a tentative D call TRBD1 (6 bases). Trimming took off 1 base at V and 0 bases at J, with 15 bases between the two ends. Germline assignment: CDR1 SEHNR and CDR2 FQNEAQ (reference sequence). This CDR3 is 18 amino acids long. DNA for the CDR3: TGTGCCAGCAGCTTAGGCGTCGGACAGTTTGCAACTAATGAAAAACTGTTTTTT. Its translation: CASSLGVGQFATNEKLFF.

This chain links TRBV14 with TRBJ1-2; the D is unclear. Germline V lookup: CDR1 SGHDN, CDR2 FVKESK. The length of the CDR3 is 13 residues. Between the trimmed V and J ends, which lost 4 bases and 6 bases, there was a span of 12 bases. For the CDR3, the DNA is TGTGCCAGCAGCCGCCGTAGGGCGGATGGCTACACCTTC. Its translation is CASSRRRADGYTF.

V is TRBV27 and J is TRBJ1-1; D remains ambiguous. Deletions cut 3 bases from V and 1 base from J, with 6 bases between. CDR1 and CDR2 from the germline V gene are MNHEY and SMNVEV (reference sequence). This CDR3 spans 13 amino acids. CDR3: CASSFSRNTEAFF. The DNA for the CDR3 is TGTGCCAGCAGTTTCTCCAGGAACACTGAAGCTTTCTTT.

The rearrangement joins TRBV6-5 to TRBJ2-3; 7 positions agree with TRBD2. The CDR3 spans 12 residues. V was pared by 5 bases and J by 9 bases, with 5 bases of the junction left unmatched. Germline CDR1 is MNHEY and CDR2 is SVGAGI. DNA of the CDR3: TGTGCCAGCAGTGGGAGGGGATCCACGCAGTATTTT. This sequence encodes CASSGRGSTQYF.

The table lists this clone with a few counts. The rearrangement joins TRBV5-4 to TRBJ2-1; 8 nucleotides agree with TRBD2. With 4 bases clipped from V and 4 bases from J, the junction kept 13 bases outside the gene matches. Germline loops: CDR1 SGHNT, CDR2 YYREEE (reference sequence). The CDR3 is made up of 17 amino acids. The CDR3 protein is CASSQDGTRSNYNEQFF. As DNA, the CDR3 is TGTGCCAGCAGCCAAGATGGGACTAGATCAAATTACAATGAGCAGTTCTTC.

The chain employs TRBV10-3 and TRBJ1-1, with TRBD1 matching 7 bases. Germline V gene data show CDR1 as ENHRY and CDR2 as SYGVKD. The V gene end was trimmed by 4 bases and the J gene end by 5 bases; junction bases not matched to a gene: 7. The CDR3 has 14 amino acids. The CDR3, as DNA: TGTGCCATCAGTGCTAGGGGGCAAGGAACTGAAGCTTTCTTT. Protein: CAISARGQGTEAFF.

The chain joins TRBV7-2 to TRBJ2-5; TRBD1 matches 9 bases. This CDR3 is 15 amino acids long. Unmatched junction bases numbered 8, after V lost 5 bases and J lost 4 bases. Germline-derived CDR1 and CDR2 are SGHTA and FQGNSA. CDR3 coding DNA: TGTGCCAGCAGCCAACTAACAGGGGGCGTAGAGACCCAGTACTTC. Its translation is CASSQLTGGVETQYF.

This rearrangement joins TRBV6-1 to TRBJ2-7; 7 bases match TRBD1. CDR1 and CDR2 (germline): MNHNS, SASEGT. V lost 7 bases, J lost 3 bases, and 6 bases stayed unmatched. This CDR3 region has 13 residues. CDR3 residues: CASTTTGHYEQYF. Here the CDR3 DNA reads TGTGCCAGCACTACGACAGGGCACTACGAGCAGTACTTC.

This clone was seen a handful of times. J is TRBJ2-6 and V is TRBV6-5; no clear D gene. This CDR3 is 15 amino acids long. Germline loops: CDR1 MNHEY, CDR2 SVGAGI. The germline V and J ends were trimmed by 2 bases and 1 base, with 6 bases remaining between them. CDR3 nucleotides: TGTGCCAGCAGTTACCGGGCTTCTGGGGCCAACGTCCTGACTTTC. Its protein product is CASSYRASGANVLTF.

The chain combines TRBV15 with TRBJ2-5; D not resolved. Per the germline V gene, CDR1 is LNHNV and CDR2 is YYDKDF (reference sequence). This CDR3 has 15 amino acids. Trimming cost V 0 bases and J 1 base, with 9 bases left between them. In DNA, the CDR3 is TGTGCCACCAGCAGAGATCGGGCACTCCAAGAGACCCAGTACTTC. This sequence encodes CATSRDRALQETQYF.

J is TRBJ1-2 and V is TRBV5-1, with TRBD1 matching over 8 bases. This CDR3 contains 14 residues. From germline, CDR1 is SGHRS and CDR2 YFSETQ. Unmatched junction bases numbered 8, after V lost 4 bases and J lost 6 bases. The CDR3: CASSLDGQGDGYTF. In DNA form, the CDR3 reads TGCGCCAGCAGCCTCGACGGACAGGGAGATGGCTACACCTTC.

This clone is classed as medium-sized. The V call is TRBV2, the J call TRBJ1-2, with 7 bases lining up with TRBD1. The CDR3 has 14 residues. Trimming removed 6 bases from V and 4 bases from J; junction bases left unmatched: 8. Germline V gene data show CDR1 as SNHLY and CDR2 as FYNNEI. The CDR3 nucleotides are TGTGCCAGCAGATCCGGGACAGACTCCTATGGCTACACCTTC. It is translated as CASRSGTDSYGYTF.

The chain uses TRBV5-6 and TRBJ1-3; D unclear. The CDR3 length is 13 residues. The germline gives CDR1 SGHDT, CDR2 YYEEEE. With 2 bases removed from V and 8 bases from J, the gap between germline ends came to 11 bases. The CDR3 DNA is TGTGCCAGCAGCTTTCCGCTGGGAGACACCATATATTTT. Amino acids: CASSFPLGDTIYF.

This clone occurred once. The chain employs TRBV5-1 and TRBJ1-3, with TRBD1 as a possible D gene (5 bases). Germline values: CDR1 SGHRS, CDR2 YFSETQ. The CDR3 runs 16 residues. V lost 6 bases to trimming and J lost 0 bases, with 16 bases between them. CDR3 amino acids: CASNQGVASSGNTIYF. The CDR3 region has the DNA TGCGCCAGCAACCAAGGGGTCGCCTCCTCTGGAAACACCATATATTTT.

This clone has a handful of counts. This chain uses TRBV13 with TRBJ2-6; 7 bases agree with TRBD1. This CDR3 contains 17 residues. V gave up 5 bases and J gave up 3 bases; unmatched junction bases: 10. Per germline, CDR1 PRHDT and CDR2 FYEKMQ (reference sequence). The CDR3 sequence: CASSQATTGIGANVLTF. The CDR3 coding sequence is TGTGCCAGCAGCCAGGCCACGACAGGGATTGGGGCCAACGTCCTGACTTTC.

V usage is TRBV28 and J usage is TRBJ2-1; 8 nucleotides match TRBD1. CDR1 is MDHEN, CDR2 SYDVKM, per germline. The CDR3 length is 16 residues. V was pared by 5 bases and J by 6 bases, with 12 bases of the junction left unmatched. CDR3 in DNA: TGTGCCAGCAGTGACCGGGGGACAGGCCTTTTCAATGAGCAGTTCTTC. Its protein product is CASSDRGTGLFNEQFF.